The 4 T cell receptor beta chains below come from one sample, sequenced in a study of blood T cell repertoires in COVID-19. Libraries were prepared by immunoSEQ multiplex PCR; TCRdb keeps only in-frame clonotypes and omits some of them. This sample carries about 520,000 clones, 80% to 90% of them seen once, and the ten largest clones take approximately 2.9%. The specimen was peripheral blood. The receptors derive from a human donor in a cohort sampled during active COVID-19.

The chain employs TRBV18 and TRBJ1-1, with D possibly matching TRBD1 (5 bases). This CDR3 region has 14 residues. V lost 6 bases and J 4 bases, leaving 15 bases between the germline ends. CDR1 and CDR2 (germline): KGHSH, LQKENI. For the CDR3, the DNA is TGTGCCAGCTCCCTGGAGGGACGCAGCACTGAAGCTTTCTTT. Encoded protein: CASSLEGRSTEAFF.

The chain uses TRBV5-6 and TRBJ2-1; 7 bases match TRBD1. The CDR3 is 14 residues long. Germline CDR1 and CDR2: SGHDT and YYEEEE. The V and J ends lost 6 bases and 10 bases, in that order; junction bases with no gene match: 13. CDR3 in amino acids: CASNLQGRVGEQFF. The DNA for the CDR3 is TGTGCCAGCAACTTACAGGGGAGAGTAGGGGAGCAGTTCTTC.

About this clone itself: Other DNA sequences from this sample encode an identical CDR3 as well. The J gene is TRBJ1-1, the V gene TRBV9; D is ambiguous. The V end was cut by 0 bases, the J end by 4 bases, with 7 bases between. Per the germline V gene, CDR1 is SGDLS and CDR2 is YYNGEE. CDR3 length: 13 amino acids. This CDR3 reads CASSVAGSTEAFF. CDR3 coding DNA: TGTGCCAGCAGCGTAGCCGGGTCCACTGAAGCTTTCTTT.

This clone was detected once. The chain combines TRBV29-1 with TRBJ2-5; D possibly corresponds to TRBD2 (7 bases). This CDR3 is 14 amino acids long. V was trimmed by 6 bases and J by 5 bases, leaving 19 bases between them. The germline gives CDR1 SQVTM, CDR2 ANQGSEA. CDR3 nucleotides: TGCAGCGTCGGGTCTCGGGGGGCCGGGGAGACCCAGTACTTC. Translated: CSVGSRGAGETQYF.